This T cell receptor beta chain was sequenced during a study of cytomegalovirus exposure and HLA in healthy donors. Whole-study results and caveats: A few CMV-associated chains were confirmed in vitro to be specific for CMV antigens. What was likely a sequencing artifact was a cluster of highly shared sequence variants.

This clone was seen more than once but under ten times. Its antigen is still unknown. The PCR made use of 60 Vbeta and 13 Jbeta primers. Assay: immunoSEQ multiplex PCR; the TCRdb copy retains only in-frame clones and omits some. The sample lists about 120,000 clones, roughly 82% occurring once. This CDR3 region has 15 residues. The germline CDR1 and CDR2 sequences are GTSNPN and SVGIG (reference sequence). Trimming removed 3 bases at V and 1 base at J, with 15 bases between. The sequencing sample was made of PBMCs. The V gene is TRBV30, the J gene TRBJ1-2, with D perhaps TRBD1 (5 bases). This TCR came from a woman aged 40 to 50 in good health and CMV-seropositive. CDR3 sequence: CAWSPVGGNNYGYTF. DNA for the CDR3: TGTGCCTGGAGCCCAGTCGGGGGGAATAACTATGGCTACACCTTC. Drawing the rest from reference TRBV30 and TRBJ1-2, the complete variable domain is SQTIHQWPATLVQPVGSPLSLECTVEGTSNPNLYWYRQAAGRGLQLLFYSVGIGQISSEVPQNLSASRPQDRQFILSSKKLLLSDSGFYLCAWSPVGGNNYGYTFGSGTRLTVV.